This T cell receptor (beta chain) stems from a study of cytomegalovirus exposure and HLA in healthy donors. Turning to the study itself: An earlier analysis found 120 million or so unique TCR beta sequences from 150 million to 200 million T cells. About 85 million unique TCRs from HLA-typed donors were held in an early release of data.

Regarding the study as a whole: Most CMV-associated TCR beta chains appeared HLA-restricted in a later analysis. Highly shared sequence variants in one cluster were likely a sequencing artifact.

V was pared by 1 base and J by 4 bases, with 10 bases between. Germline CDR1 is WSHSY and CDR2 is SAAADI. There are 15 residues in the CDR3. PCR amplification relied on 60 Vbeta primers (plus 13 Jbeta primers). The protocol was immunoSEQ multiplex PCR, while the TCRdb copy is restricted to in-frame clones and leaves out a portion. The sample yields some 180,000 clones, just over 75% seen once. In regard to this clone: Its antigen is unknown.

The genes are TRBV10-2 and TRBJ1-4, with TRBD1 as a possible D gene (5 bases). The sequencing sample was made of PBMCs. The TCR originated in a man under 40 in good health and CMV-seronegative. The CDR3 region is CASSEWGGINEKLFF. DNA for the CDR3: TGCGCCAGCAGTGAGTGGGGCGGAATTAATGAAAAACTGTTTTTT.